This T cell receptor beta chain was captured by sequencing in a study of OX40 agonist ivuxolimab in advanced cancers. Overall study: Enrollees could have had prior anti-PD-1, anti-PD-L1 or anti-CTLA-4 therapy, which 40% to 45% had received. Study-level results: Expansion of clones was among the lowest in partial responders at 0.1-3.0 mg/kg. Certain nonresponding patients likewise had low normalized T-cell clonal expansion.

No patient had autoimmune disease or received systemic immunosuppression. Clones were sequenced by immunoSEQ multiplex PCR, and TCRdb holds only the in-frame ones, with some missing. The data contain under 25,000 clones, approximately 80% of them singletons. The CDR3 is 14 residues long. V was clipped by 5 bases and J by 0 bases, with 8 bases between them. From germline, CDR1 is LNHDA and CDR2 SQIVND (reference sequence). In regard to this clone: Its matching antigen is unknown.

The sequencing here drew on CD4+ or CD8+ T cells sorted from blood, taken in a trial of the OX40 agonist ivuxolimab. This chain uses TRBV19 with TRBJ2-1; tentative D call: TRBD2 (5 bases). This TCR derives from an adult with an advanced solid tumor such as melanoma, head and neck, liver or kidney cancer. The CDR3 DNA sequence: TGTGCCAGTAGTCCCCGGGGCTCCTACAATGAGCAGTTCTTC. The encoded protein is CASSPRGSYNEQFF.